This T cell receptor (beta chain) was obtained from a study of blood T cell repertoires in COVID-19. On the study more broadly: Specimens from acute and convalescent COVID-19 originated in the United States, Italy and Spain. The analysed material was cDNA or gDNA that came from T cells, B-cell-depleted T cells, or PBMCs.

CDR3 length: 15 residues. Germline loops: CDR1 KGHSH, CDR2 LQKENI. V lost 3 bases to trimming and J lost 1 base; unmatched junction nucleotides: 5. Authors' analysis steps: Reference gene primer amplification gave nucleated cell count estimates. The table came from immunoSEQ multiplex PCR; TCRdb's copy has only in-frame clones and leaves some out. The V and J calls and clone size were taken over from that table, and D and trimming were inferred from the DNA. The sample lists some 200,000 clones; about three quarters were seen once. The sample was peripheral blood. The sequence came from a woman between 65 and 79 years old with acute or convalescent COVID-19. The chain uses TRBV18 and TRBJ1-1, with 7 bases identical to TRBD1. The DNA of the CDR3 is TGTGCCAGCTCACCGGAGGACAGGCCGAACACTGAAGCTTTCTTT. It specifies CASSPEDRPNTEAFF.